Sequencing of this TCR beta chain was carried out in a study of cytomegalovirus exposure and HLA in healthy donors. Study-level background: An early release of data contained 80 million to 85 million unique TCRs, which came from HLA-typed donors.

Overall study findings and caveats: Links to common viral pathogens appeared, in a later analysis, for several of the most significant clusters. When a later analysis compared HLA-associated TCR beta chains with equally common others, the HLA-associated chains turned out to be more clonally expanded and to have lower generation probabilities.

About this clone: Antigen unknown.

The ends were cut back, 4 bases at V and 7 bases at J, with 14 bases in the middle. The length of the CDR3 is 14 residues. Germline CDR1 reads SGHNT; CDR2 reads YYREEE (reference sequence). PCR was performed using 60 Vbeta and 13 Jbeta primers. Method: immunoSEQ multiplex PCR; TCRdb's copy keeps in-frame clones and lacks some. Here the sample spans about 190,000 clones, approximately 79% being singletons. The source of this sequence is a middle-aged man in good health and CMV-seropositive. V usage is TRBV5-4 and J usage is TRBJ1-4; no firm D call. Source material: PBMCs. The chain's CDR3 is CASSPGNRPEKLFF. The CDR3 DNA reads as TGTGCCAGCAGCCCCGGGAATCGCCCTGAAAAACTGTTTTTT.